Below are 8 T cell receptor beta chains sequenced from a single sample in a study of control samples from healthy donors and cancer patients. The protocol was immunoSEQ multiplex PCR, while the TCRdb copy is restricted to in-frame clones and leaves out a portion. Here the sample spans over 85,000 clones, 92% being singletons. Sample: blood. These receptors were collected from a woman between 18 and 30 years old in good health.

The V call is TRBV27, the J call TRBJ2-7; D remains ambiguous. Germline V CDR1 and CDR2: MNHEY, SMNVEV (reference sequence). This CDR3 is built from 16 residues. Trimming removed 0 bases at V and 1 base at J, with 13 bases between. CDR3 nucleotides: TGTGCCAGCAGTTTATCTCGAGCGAGTGGGTCCTACGAGCAGTACTTC. It translates to CASSLSRASGSYEQYF.

This clone was found a few times. The chain has TRBV30 and TRBJ2-7; 9 bases agree with TRBD1. CDR1 and CDR2 from the germline V gene are GTSNPN and SVGIG (reference sequence). With V trimmed by 3 bases and J by 5 bases, 8 bases remained unmatched. This CDR3 region has 14 residues. In DNA form, the CDR3 reads TGTGCCTGGAGCCTGGACAGGGGTTCGCACGAGCAGTACTTC. Amino acids: CAWSLDRGSHEQYF.

The V call is TRBV2, the J call TRBJ1-5; 9 nucleotides align to TRBD1. The CDR3 covers 14 residues. Germline V CDR1 and CDR2: SNHLY, FYNNEI. V trimming: 5 bases; J trimming: 7 bases; junction bases outside the gene matches: 6. The CDR3 protein is CASSSDRGGQPQHF. The CDR3 nucleotides read TGTGCCAGCAGTTCGGACAGGGGAGGACAGCCCCAGCATTTT.

J is TRBJ1-5 and V is TRBV6-5, with no clear D. There are 13 residues in the CDR3. Germline values: CDR1 MNHEY, CDR2 SVGAGI. V lost 2 bases and J lost 4, with 6 bases in between. CDR3 sequence: CASSYGLNQPQHF. For the CDR3, the DNA is TGTGCCAGCAGTTACGGGCTTAATCAGCCCCAGCATTTT.

This sequence joins TRBV19 and TRBJ1-2; D perhaps matches TRBD1 (6 bases). V lost 6 bases, J lost 5 bases, and 10 bases lay in between. This CDR3 spans 12 amino acids. Germline V gives CDR1 LNHDA, CDR2 SQIVND (reference sequence). CDR3 nucleotide sequence: TGTGCCAGTAGCCAACAGGGATATGGCTACACCTTC. Protein sequence: CASSQQGYGYTF.

The chain combines TRBV4-2 with TRBJ2-7; D unresolved. The germline V gene encodes CDR1 LGHNA and CDR2 YNFKEQ. The V end was cut by 6 bases, the J end by 3 bases, with 9 bases between. The CDR3 runs to 12 residues. CDR3 nucleotide sequence: TGTGCCAGCAGGGGCAGTGGCTACGAGCAGTACTTC. The encoded protein is CASRGSGYEQYF.

V gene TRBV24-1 combines with J gene TRBJ2-3; 12 nucleotides align to TRBD2. This CDR3 has 16 residues. Germline lookup yields CDR1 KGHDR and CDR2 SFDVKD. V was clipped by 4 bases and J by 1 base; unmatched bases: 2. The CDR3 DNA reads as TGTGCCACCAGTGAACTAGCGGGAGGCGGCACAGATACGCAGTATTTT. Translation: CATSELAGGGTDTQYF.

This clone was seen a handful of times. The genes are TRBV5-4 and TRBJ1-2; D remains ambiguous. From germline, CDR1 is SGHNT and CDR2 YYREEE (reference sequence). Trimming took off 1 base at V and 2 bases at J, with 6 bases between the two ends. CDR3 length equals 13 residues. CDR3 sequence: CASSLRGNYGYTF. DNA of the CDR3: TGTGCCAGCAGCTTGCGGGGAAACTATGGCTACACCTTC.